This is a list of T cell receptor beta chains from one sample in a study of blood T cells in healthy people across ages. TCRdb analysed the 5' RACE reads with MiXCR anew, one entry per CDR3 protein. The data hold 1 million to 1.2 million distinct CDR3 sequences, with roughly two fifths observed a single time. Sequenced input: blood. The receptors shown here come from a man aged 18-30 years in good health. The CDR3 runs from the conserved cysteine through the conserved F or W. The order of the fields is J gene, D gene, clone size, V gene, CDR3 protein, CDR3 DNA. D genes are given only for firm matches. Where a row states a size, it is once, few, many or the class of an expanded clone; other rows omit it.

j_gene: TRBJ2-1
d_gene: TRBD2
abundance: -
v_gene: TRBV29-1
CDR3aa: CSAGTSPSLDEQFF
CDR3nt: TGCAGCGCGGGGACTAGCCCCTCCCTCGATGAGCAGTTCTTC

j_gene: TRBJ1-3
d_gene: -
abundance: few
v_gene: TRBV12-3/TRBV12-4
CDR3aa: CASSLGDVGSGNTIYF
CDR3nt: TGTGCCAGCAGTTTAGGGGACGTTGGCTCTGGAAACACCATATATTTT

j_gene: TRBJ2-5
d_gene: TRBD2
abundance: -
v_gene: TRBV20-1
CDR3aa: CSARLSGAAETQYF
CDR3nt: TGCAGTGCGAGACTAAGCGGGGCCGCGGAGACCCAGTACTTC

j_gene: TRBJ1-2
d_gene: -
abundance: -
v_gene: TRBV27
CDR3aa: CASKRGPTYGYTF
CDR3nt: TGTGCCAGCAAGCGGGGACCGACCTATGGCTACACCTTC

j_gene: TRBJ2-3
d_gene: TRBD1
abundance: many
v_gene: TRBV12-3/TRBV12-4
CDR3aa: CASSKRRDRGTDTQYF
CDR3nt: TGTGCCAGCAGCAAGCGCCGGGACAGGGGGACAGATACGCAGTATTTT

j_gene: TRBJ2-5
d_gene: -
abundance: few
v_gene: TRBV11-2
CDR3aa: CASSHQVAETQYF
CDR3nt: TGTGCCAGCAGCCACCAGGTTGCGGAGACCCAGTACTTC

j_gene: TRBJ1-3
d_gene: -
abundance: -
v_gene: TRBV7-2
CDR3aa: CASSLDPSGNTIYF
CDR3nt: TGTGCCAGCAGCCTAGATCCCTCTGGAAACACCATATATTTT

j_gene: TRBJ1-4
d_gene: -
abundance: -
v_gene: TRBV30
CDR3aa: CAWSPSRLGEKLFF
CDR3nt: TGTGCCTGGAGTCCCAGCAGGCTGGGGGAAAAACTGTTTTTT

j_gene: TRBJ1-6
d_gene: -
abundance: few
v_gene: TRBV27
CDR3aa: CASSLSTGSSYNSPLHF
CDR3nt: TGTGCCAGCAGTTTATCCACAGGGAGCTCCTATAATTCACCCCTCCACTTT

j_gene: TRBJ2-1
d_gene: -
abundance: few
v_gene: TRBV28
CDR3aa: CASSPIQLAVYNEQFF
CDR3nt: TGTGCCAGCAGTCCTATCCAGTTAGCTGTGTACAATGAGCAGTTCTTC

j_gene: TRBJ1-2
d_gene: -
abundance: many
v_gene: TRBV6-6
CDR3aa: CASSHDRGYTF
CDR3nt: TGTGCCAGCAGTCACGATCGGGGCTACACCTTC

j_gene: TRBJ1-1
d_gene: -
abundance: few
v_gene: TRBV7-2
CDR3aa: CASSPIVRGRTRGEAFF
CDR3nt: TGTGCCAGCAGCCCCATTGTCAGGGGCCGAACTAGGGGGGAAGCTTTCTTT

j_gene: TRBJ2-5
d_gene: TRBD2
abundance: once
v_gene: TRBV6-2/TRBV6-3
CDR3aa: CASSWLAGGHNEQYF
CDR3nt: TGTGCCAGCAGTTGGCTAGCGGGGGGGCATAATGAGCAGTACTTC

j_gene: TRBJ1-2
d_gene: -
abundance: few
v_gene: TRBV12-3/TRBV12-4
CDR3aa: CASSLNCGYTF
CDR3nt: TGTGCCAGCAGTTTAAACTGTGGCTACACCTTC

j_gene: TRBJ1-5
d_gene: TRBD1
abundance: -
v_gene: TRBV4-2
CDR3aa: CASSQERGQQPQHF
CDR3nt: TGTGCCAGCAGCCAAGAAAGGGGACAGCAGCCCCAGCATTTT

j_gene: TRBJ2-1
d_gene: -
abundance: few
v_gene: TRBV5-1
CDR3aa: CASSSFWGGANEQFF
CDR3nt: TGCGCCAGCAGCTCTTTTTGGGGGGGGGCGAATGAGCAGTTCTTC

j_gene: TRBJ2-3
d_gene: -
abundance: -
v_gene: TRBV6-2/TRBV6-3
CDR3aa: CASSYEEGRGRTDTQYF
CDR3nt: TGTGCCAGCAGTTACGAGGAGGGCAGGGGCCGCACAGATACGCAGTATTTT

j_gene: TRBJ1-1
d_gene: TRBD1
abundance: -
v_gene: TRBV27
CDR3aa: CASFVAGGGSAEAFF
CDR3nt: TGTGCCAGCTTCGTAGCAGGGGGCGGGTCGGCTGAAGCTTTCTTT

j_gene: TRBJ1-1
d_gene: -
abundance: once
v_gene: TRBV27
CDR3aa: CASSFAGYTEAFF
CDR3nt: TGTGCCAGCAGTTTTGCAGGCTACACTGAAGCTTTCTTT

j_gene: TRBJ1-2
d_gene: -
abundance: once
v_gene: TRBV10-3
CDR3aa: CAFSGTTAGGYTF
CDR3nt: TGTGCCTTCAGTGGGACGACGGCCGGCGGCTACACCTTC

j_gene: TRBJ2-3
d_gene: -
abundance: -
v_gene: TRBV2
CDR3aa: CATHRTMGDTQYF
CDR3nt: TGTGCCACCCATAGGACTATGGGCGATACGCAGTATTTT

j_gene: TRBJ2-1
d_gene: -
abundance: once
v_gene: TRBV20-1
CDR3aa: CSARPIGRREVGTYNEQFF
CDR3nt: TGCAGTGCTAGACCAATCGGCCGTAGGGAGGTTGGGACCTACAATGAGCAGTTCTTC

j_gene: TRBJ1-2
d_gene: TRBD1
abundance: once
v_gene: TRBV12-3/TRBV12-4
CDR3aa: CAGSLGGQVDGYTF
CDR3nt: TGTGCCGGCAGTTTAGGAGGACAGGTCGATGGCTACACCTTC

j_gene: TRBJ2-1
d_gene: TRBD1
abundance: -
v_gene: TRBV5-4
CDR3aa: CAGSLDRAYNEQFF
CDR3nt: TGTGCCGGCAGCTTGGACAGGGCATACAATGAGCAGTTCTTC

j_gene: TRBJ1-4
d_gene: -
abundance: few
v_gene: TRBV20-1
CDR3aa: CSAIGANNEKLFF
CDR3nt: TGCAGTGCCATTGGCGCTAATAATGAAAAACTGTTTTTT

j_gene: TRBJ1-4
d_gene: -
abundance: -
v_gene: TRBV5-6
CDR3aa: CASSSTGAEGEKLFF
CDR3nt: TGTGCCAGCAGCTCTACTGGGGCCGAAGGTGAAAAACTGTTTTTT

j_gene: TRBJ1-2
d_gene: -
abundance: -
v_gene: TRBV5-1
CDR3aa: CASSSSPGDGYTF
CDR3nt: TGCGCCAGCAGCTCATCTCCGGGGGATGGCTACACCTTC

j_gene: TRBJ2-1
d_gene: -
abundance: -
v_gene: TRBV12-5
CDR3aa: CASGLGPWVEQFF
CDR3nt: TGTGCTAGTGGTTTGGGTCCGTGGGTTGAGCAGTTCTTC

j_gene: TRBJ1-2
d_gene: -
abundance: few
v_gene: TRBV6-5
CDR3aa: CASVSAGREGDGYTF
CDR3nt: TGTGCCAGCGTTAGTGCGGGCAGGGAGGGGGATGGCTACACCTTC

j_gene: TRBJ2-3
d_gene: TRBD1
abundance: -
v_gene: TRBV28
CDR3aa: CASSLSAPPTRQGVGDTQYF
CDR3nt: TGTGCCAGCAGTTTATCTGCCCCCCCCACGAGACAGGGGGTTGGAGATACGCAGTATTTT

j_gene: TRBJ1-2
d_gene: TRBD1
abundance: -
v_gene: TRBV27
CDR3aa: CASGRTGGTYGYTF
CDR3nt: TGTGCCAGCGGAAGGACAGGTGGAACTTATGGCTACACCTTC